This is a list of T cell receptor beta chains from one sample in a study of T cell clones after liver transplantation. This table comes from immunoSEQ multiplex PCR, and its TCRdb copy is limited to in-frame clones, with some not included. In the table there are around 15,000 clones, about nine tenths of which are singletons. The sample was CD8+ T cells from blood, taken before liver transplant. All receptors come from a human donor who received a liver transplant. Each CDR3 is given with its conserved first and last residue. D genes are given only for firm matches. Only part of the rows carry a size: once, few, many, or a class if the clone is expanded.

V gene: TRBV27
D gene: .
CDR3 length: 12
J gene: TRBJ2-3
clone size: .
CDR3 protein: CASSGSTDTQYF
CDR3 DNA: TGTGCCAGTTCCGGGAGCACAGATACGCAGTATTTT

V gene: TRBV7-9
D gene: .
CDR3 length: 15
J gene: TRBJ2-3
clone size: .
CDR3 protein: CASSLIQRGTDTQYF
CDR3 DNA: TGTGCCAGCAGCTTGATCCAACGGGGCACAGATACGCAGTATTTT

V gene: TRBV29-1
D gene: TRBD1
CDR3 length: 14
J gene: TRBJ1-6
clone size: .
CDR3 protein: CSVEDRGKNSPLHF
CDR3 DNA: TGCAGCGTCGAGGACAGGGGCAAAAATTCACCCCTCCACTTT

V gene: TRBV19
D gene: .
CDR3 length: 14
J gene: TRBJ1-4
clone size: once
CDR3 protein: CASSIFHLREKLFF
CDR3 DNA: TGTGCCAGTAGTATTTTTCACCTCCGGGAAAAACTGTTTTTT

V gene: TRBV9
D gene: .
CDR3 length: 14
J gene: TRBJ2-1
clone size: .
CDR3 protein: CASSPRGAGGEQFF
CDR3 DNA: TGTGCCAGCAGCCCCAGGGGGGCGGGAGGCGAGCAGTTCTTC

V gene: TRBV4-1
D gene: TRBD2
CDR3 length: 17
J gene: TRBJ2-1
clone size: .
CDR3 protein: CASSQGPTSGSHNEQFF
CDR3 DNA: TGCGCCAGCAGCCAAGGCCCGACTAGCGGGAGCCACAATGAGCAGTTCTTC

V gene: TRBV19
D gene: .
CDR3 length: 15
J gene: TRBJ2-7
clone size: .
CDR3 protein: CASSVGGHPSYEQYF
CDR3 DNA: TGTGCCAGTAGTGTGGGCGGGCACCCTTCCTACGAGCAGTACTTC

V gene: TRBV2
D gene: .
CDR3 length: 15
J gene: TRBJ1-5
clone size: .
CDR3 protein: CASRFTGDWNQPQHF
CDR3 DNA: TGTGCCAGCAGATTCACGGGAGATTGGAATCAGCCCCAGCATTTT

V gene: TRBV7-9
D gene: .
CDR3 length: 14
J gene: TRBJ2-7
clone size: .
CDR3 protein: CASSLRGGQNEQYF
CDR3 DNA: TGTGCCAGCAGCTTAAGAGGGGGGCAGAACGAGCAGTACTTC

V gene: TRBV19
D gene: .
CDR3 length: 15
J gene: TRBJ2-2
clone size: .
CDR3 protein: CASSMGLSATGELFF
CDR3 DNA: TGTGCCAGTAGTATGGGATTGAGTGCGACCGGGGAGCTGTTTTTT

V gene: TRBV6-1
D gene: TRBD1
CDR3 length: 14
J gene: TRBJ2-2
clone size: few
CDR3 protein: CAIPRDSTTGELFF
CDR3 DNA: TGTGCCATCCCTCGGGACAGTACCACCGGGGAGCTGTTTTTT

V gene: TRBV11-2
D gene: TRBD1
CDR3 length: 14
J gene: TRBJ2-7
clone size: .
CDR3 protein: CASSLGHRGWEQYF
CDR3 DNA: TGTGCCAGCAGCCTTGGGCACAGGGGTTGGGAGCAGTACTTC

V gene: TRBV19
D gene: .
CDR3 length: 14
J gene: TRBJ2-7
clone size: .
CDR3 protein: CASSISGYSYEQYF
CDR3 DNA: TGTGCCAGTAGTATTTCCGGGTACTCCTACGAGCAGTACTTC

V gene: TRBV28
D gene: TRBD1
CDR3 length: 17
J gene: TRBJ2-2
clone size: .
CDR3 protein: CASSLPSRDRNTGELFF
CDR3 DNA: TGTGCCAGCAGTTTACCCTCCCGGGACAGAAACACCGGGGAGCTGTTTTTT

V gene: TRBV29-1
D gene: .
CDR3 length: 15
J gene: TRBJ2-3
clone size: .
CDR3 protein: CSVEDLQGSTDTQYF
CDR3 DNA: TGCAGCGTTGAAGATCTTCAGGGTAGCACAGATACGCAGTATTTT

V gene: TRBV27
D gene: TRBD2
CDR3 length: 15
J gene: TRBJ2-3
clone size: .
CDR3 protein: CASSRLAPSTDTQYF
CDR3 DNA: TGTGCCAGCAGTCGACTAGCGCCATCCACAGATACGCAGTATTTT

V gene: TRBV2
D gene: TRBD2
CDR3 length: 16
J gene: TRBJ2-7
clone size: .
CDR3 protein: CASSEGLTSGLYEQYF
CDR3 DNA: TGTGCCAGCAGTGAGGGGCTAACTAGCGGTCTCTACGAGCAGTACTTC

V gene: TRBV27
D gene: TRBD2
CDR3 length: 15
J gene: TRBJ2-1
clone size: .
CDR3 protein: CASTAAGVGGNEQFF
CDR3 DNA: TGTGCCAGCACCGCAGCGGGAGTAGGGGGCAATGAGCAGTTCTTC

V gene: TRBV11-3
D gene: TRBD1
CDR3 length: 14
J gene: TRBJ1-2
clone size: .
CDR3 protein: CASSGRDSRYGYTF
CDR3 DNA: TGTGCCAGCAGCGGCCGGGACAGTAGGTATGGCTACACCTTC

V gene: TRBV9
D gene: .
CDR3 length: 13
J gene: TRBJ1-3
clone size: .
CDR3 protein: CASSAPRENTIYF
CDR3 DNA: TGTGCCAGCAGCGCCCCAAGGGAAAACACCATATATTTT

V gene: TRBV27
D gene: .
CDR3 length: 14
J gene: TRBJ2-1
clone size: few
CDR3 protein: CASSLSITGIEQFF
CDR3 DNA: TGTGCCAGCAGTTTATCGATAACAGGGATTGAGCAGTTCTTC

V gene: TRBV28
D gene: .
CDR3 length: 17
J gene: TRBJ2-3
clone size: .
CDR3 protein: CASSLFIEGGDTDTQYF
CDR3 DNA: TGTGCCAGCAGTTTATTTATTGAGGGTGGGGACACAGATACGCAGTATTTT

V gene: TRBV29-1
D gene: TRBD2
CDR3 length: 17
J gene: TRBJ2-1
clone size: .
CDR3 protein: CSVAGTALAGALDEQFF
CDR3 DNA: TGCAGCGTTGCCGGGACAGCTCTAGCGGGAGCTCTGGATGAGCAGTTCTTC

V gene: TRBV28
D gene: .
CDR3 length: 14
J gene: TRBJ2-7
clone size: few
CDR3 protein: CASSLGQGGYEQYF
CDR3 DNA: TGTGCCAGCAGTTTAGGCCAGGGGGGATACGAGCAGTACTTC

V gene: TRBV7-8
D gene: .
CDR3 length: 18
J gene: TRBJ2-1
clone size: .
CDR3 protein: CASSSQQPLVSPSDEQFF
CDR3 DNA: TGTGCCAGCAGCTCTCAACAACCACTAGTTTCACCATCGGATGAGCAGTTCTTC

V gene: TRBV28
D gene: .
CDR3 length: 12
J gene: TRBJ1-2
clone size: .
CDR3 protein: CASTRGPPGYTF
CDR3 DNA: TGTGCCAGCACCCGCGGTCCCCCGGGCTACACCTTC

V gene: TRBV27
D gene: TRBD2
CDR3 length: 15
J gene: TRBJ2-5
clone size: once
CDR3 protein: CASRSKAGSFGTQYF
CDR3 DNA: TGTGCCAGCCGCAGTAAAGCGGGGAGCTTTGGGACCCAGTACTTC

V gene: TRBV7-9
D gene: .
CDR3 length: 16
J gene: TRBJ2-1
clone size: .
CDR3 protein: CASSPARGTGSDEQFF
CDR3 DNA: TGTGCCAGCAGCCCGGCCCGGGGGACGGGAAGTGATGAGCAGTTCTTC

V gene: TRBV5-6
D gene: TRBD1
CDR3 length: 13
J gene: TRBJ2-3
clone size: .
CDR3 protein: CASRLQGTSLQYF
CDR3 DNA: TGTGCCAGCAGATTACAGGGGACGAGCCTTCAGTATTTT

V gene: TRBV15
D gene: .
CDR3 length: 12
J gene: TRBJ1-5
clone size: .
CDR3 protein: CATSILHQPQHF
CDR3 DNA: TGTGCCACCAGCATTTTACACCAGCCCCAGCATTTT

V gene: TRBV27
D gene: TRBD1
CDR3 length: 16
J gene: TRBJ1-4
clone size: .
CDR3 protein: CASSLFGTGVNEKLFF
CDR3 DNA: TGTGCCAGCAGTTTATTCGGGACAGGGGTTAATGAAAAACTGTTTTTT

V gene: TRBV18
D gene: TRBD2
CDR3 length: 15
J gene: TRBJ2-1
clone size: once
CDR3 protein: CASSPSGSSYNEQFF
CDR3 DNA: TGTGCCAGCTCACCTAGCGGGAGCTCCTACAATGAGCAGTTCTTC

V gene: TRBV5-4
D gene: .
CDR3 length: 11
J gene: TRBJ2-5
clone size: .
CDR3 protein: CASSLRETQYF
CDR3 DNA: TGTGCCAGCAGCTTGCGCGAGACCCAGTACTTC

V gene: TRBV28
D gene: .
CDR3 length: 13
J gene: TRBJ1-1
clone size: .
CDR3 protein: CASSSLGNTEAFF
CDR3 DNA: TGTGCCAGCAGTTCGCTAGGAAACACTGAAGCTTTCTTT